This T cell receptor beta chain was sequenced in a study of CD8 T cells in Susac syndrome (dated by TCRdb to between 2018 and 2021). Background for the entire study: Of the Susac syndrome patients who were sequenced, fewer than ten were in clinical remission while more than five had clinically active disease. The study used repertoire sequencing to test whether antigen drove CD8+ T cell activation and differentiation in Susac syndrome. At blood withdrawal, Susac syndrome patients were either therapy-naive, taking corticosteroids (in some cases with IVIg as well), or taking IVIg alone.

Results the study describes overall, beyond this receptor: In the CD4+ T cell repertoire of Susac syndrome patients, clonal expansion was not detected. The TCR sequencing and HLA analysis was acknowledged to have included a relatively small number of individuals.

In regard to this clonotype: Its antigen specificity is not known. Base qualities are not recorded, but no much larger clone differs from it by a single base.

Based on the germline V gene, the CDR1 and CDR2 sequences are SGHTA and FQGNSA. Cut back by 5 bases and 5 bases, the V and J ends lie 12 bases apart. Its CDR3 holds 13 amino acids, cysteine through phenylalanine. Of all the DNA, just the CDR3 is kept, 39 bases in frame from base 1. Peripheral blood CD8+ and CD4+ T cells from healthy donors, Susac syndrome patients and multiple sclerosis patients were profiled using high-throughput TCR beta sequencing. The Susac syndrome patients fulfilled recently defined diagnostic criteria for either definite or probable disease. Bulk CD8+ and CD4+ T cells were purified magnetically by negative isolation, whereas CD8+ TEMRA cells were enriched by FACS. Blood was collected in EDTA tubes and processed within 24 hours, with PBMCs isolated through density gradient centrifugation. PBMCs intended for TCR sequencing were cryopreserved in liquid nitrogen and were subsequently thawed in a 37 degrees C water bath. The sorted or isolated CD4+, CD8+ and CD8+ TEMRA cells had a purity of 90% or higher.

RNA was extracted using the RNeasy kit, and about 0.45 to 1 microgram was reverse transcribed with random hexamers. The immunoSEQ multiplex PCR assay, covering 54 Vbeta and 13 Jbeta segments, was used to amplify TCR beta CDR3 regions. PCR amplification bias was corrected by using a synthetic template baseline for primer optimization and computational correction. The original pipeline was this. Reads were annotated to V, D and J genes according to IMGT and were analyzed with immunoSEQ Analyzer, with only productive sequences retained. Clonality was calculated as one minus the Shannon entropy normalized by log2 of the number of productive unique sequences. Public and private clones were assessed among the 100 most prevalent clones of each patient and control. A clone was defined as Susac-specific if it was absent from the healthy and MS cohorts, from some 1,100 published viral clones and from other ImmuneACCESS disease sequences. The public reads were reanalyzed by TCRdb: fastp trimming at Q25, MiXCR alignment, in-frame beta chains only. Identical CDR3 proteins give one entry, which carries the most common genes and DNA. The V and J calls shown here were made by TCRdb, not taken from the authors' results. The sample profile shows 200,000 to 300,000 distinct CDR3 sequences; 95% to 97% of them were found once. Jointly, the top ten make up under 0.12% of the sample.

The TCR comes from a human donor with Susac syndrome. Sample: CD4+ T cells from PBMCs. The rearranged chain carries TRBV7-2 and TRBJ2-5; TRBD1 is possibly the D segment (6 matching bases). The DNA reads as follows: TGTGCCAGCAGCCCCGGACAGTTCGAGACCCAGTACTTC. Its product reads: CASSPGQFETQYF.